The clone carrying this TCR beta chain has ten or more counts. Its antigen remains unknown. This sample stems from a study of T cells after yellow fever vaccination. Study-wide points: In post-booster samples, most primary-vaccination clones reappeared (approximately 95% CD4, roughly 89% CD8). Just a small share of clonotypes turned up in the CD4 compartment as well as the CD8 compartment. Abundant clonotypes from the bulk population could have been carried over as contaminants into FACS-sorted repertoires.

A process of 5'RACE template switching, which added a universal primer site and UMIs, was used to make TCR cDNA. From the 5' RACE reads, TCRdb called clonotypes with MiXCR, one entry per CDR3 protein. The repertoire consists of 300,000 to 400,000 distinct CDR3 sequences, with around an eighth occurring once and the leading ten covering roughly 3.1%. CDR1 is LGHDT, CDR2 YNNKEL, per germline (reference sequence). The CDR3 consists of 15 residues. V lost 0 bases, J lost 4 bases, and 10 bases lay in between. V is TRBV3-1 and J is TRBJ2-1; D not certain. The sequence came from a man aged 18 to 35 who received the YFV17D yellow fever vaccine. Material: CD4+ T cells sorted from PBMCs, obtained 15 days after the yellow fever booster vaccination. The CDR3 sequence is CASSQDRTEYNEQFF. In DNA form, the CDR3 reads TGTGCCAGCAGCCAAGATCGTACAGAATACAATGAGCAGTTCTTC.